This TCR beta chain is from a study of control samples from healthy donors and cancer patients. Profiling relied on immunoSEQ multiplex PCR, and the TCRdb table lists in-frame clones only, not all of them. The sample carries roughly 100,000 clones, about 91% recorded once. The CDR3 runs 18 residues. In germline, CDR1 is SGHAT, CDR2 FQNNGV. Trimming left V 5 bases short and J 2 bases short, with 24 bases between. The chain couples TRBV11-2 to TRBJ1-2, with a tentative D call TRBD1 (6 bases). The specimen was blood. The sequence was collected from a woman aged 18-30 years in good health. CDR3 in DNA: TGTGCCAGCAGCCCTAGGCGGGGCTCAGGGGACTCCAACTATGGCTACACCTTC. Its translation is CASSPRRGSGDSNYGYTF. Filled out from reference TRBV11-2 and TRBJ1-2, the complete variable domain reads EAGVAQSPRYKIIEKRQSVAFWCNPISGHATLYWYQQILGQGPKLLIQFQNNGVVDDSQLPKDRFSAERLKGVDSTLKIQPAKLEDSAVYLCASSPRRGSGDSNYGYTFGSGTRLTVV.